The table lists the clone carrying this T cell receptor (beta chain) with a count of one. The same CDR3 is also encoded by other DNA sequences in this sample. Authors' methods: Quantification of nucleated cells was approximated via reference gene primer amplification. The method was immunoSEQ multiplex PCR; TCRdb's version includes in-frame clones alone and lacks a portion of them. V, J and clone size reflect that table, while D and trimming were determined from the DNA. The data show hundreds of thousands of clones, 83% seen once. The data belong to a study of blood T cell repertoires in COVID-19. The CDR3 has 13 amino acids. Germline loops: CDR1 SGHAT, CDR2 FQNNGV. The V gene end was trimmed by 5 bases and the J gene end by 5 bases; junction bases not matched to a gene: 3. Individuals aged about 18 to 89 years were recruited from about two dozen US areas. Each exposed participant met a COVID-19 case in the 2 weeks preceding study entry.

The clonotype originates from a woman aged 45-65 years who had been exposed to COVID-19. The chain joins TRBV11-2 to TRBJ1-2; 9 bases are shared with TRBD1. Sequencing was performed on PBMCs or T cells enriched from blood (not recorded which). The CDR3 sequence is CASSLGQGYGYTF. CDR3 coding DNA: TGTGCCAGCAGCCTCGGACAGGGGTATGGCTACACCTTC.